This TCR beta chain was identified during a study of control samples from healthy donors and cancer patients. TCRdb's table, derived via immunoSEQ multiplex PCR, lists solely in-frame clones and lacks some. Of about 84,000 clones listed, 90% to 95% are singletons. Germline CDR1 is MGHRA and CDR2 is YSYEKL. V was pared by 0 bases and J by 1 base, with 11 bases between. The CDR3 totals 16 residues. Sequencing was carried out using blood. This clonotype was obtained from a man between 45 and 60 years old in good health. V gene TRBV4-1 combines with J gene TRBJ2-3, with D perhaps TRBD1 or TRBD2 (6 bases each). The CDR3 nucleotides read TGCGCCAGCAGCCAAGATACGGGGGCCCGCACAGATACGCAGTATTTT. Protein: CASSQDTGARTDTQYF.